This section outlines one TCR beta chain sequence together with its context. Its antigen is currently unknown. This entry belongs to a study of siplizumab effects on memory and regulatory T cells. Profiled with immunoSEQ multiplex PCR; TCRdb holds only in-frame clones, not every one. Of approximately 92,000 clones listed, just under 95% are singletons. The CDR3 has 16 amino acids. The J segment lost 4 bases and the V segment lost 6 bases, leaving 15 bases of the junction unmatched. Germline CDR1 is KGHSH and CDR2 is LQKENI. Whole-study results and caveats: Proof of suppressive function in proliferating Tregs from siplizumab cultures was not established. Of the proliferating CD4+ or CD8+ clones, roughly 75-95% lacked a naive or memory phenotype that could be assigned.

V usage is TRBV18 and J usage is TRBJ2-7; 7 nucleotides line up with TRBD1. The source of this sequence is a human donor in good health. The sample taken for sequencing was non-Treg CD4+ T cells sorted from blood. In DNA form, the CDR3 reads TGTGCCAGCTCCAATGCCCAGGGACAGATAGGGTACGAGCAGTACTTC. This translates into CASSNAQGQIGYEQYF.